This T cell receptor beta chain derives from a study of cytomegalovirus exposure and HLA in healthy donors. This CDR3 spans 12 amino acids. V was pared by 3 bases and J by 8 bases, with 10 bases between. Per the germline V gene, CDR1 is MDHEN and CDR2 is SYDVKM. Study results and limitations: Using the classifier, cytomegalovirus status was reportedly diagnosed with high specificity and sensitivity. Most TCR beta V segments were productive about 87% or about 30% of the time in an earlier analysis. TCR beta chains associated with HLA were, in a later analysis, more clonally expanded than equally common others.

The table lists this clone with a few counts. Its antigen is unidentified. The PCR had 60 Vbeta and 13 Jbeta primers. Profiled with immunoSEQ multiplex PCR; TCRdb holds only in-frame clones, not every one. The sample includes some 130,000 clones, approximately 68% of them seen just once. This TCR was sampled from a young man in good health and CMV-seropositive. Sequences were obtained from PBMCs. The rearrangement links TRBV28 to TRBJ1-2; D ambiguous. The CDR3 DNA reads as TGTGCCAGCAGTTTCTCCGAGGGAGGCTACACCTTC. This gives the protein CASSFSEGGYTF.